These 30 T cell receptor beta chains share one sample of origin, sequenced in a study of T cell changes during pregnancy in multiple sclerosis. Here immunoSEQ multiplex PCR was the method, and the copy in TCRdb shows in-frame clones only, minus some. The table has tens of thousands of clones, around nine tenths seen once. Source: peripheral blood, taken in the first trimester of pregnancy. The source is a female donor in good health, enrolled as a control in a pregnancy study.

V is TRBV6-5 and J is TRBJ1-2; no firm D call. The CDR3 totals 13 residues. Germline V CDR1 and CDR2: MNHEY, SVGAGI. The V gene lost 6 bases and the J gene lost 2 bases, with 10 bases spanning the gap. The CDR3 bases are TGTGCCAGCAGCGGCGGACTGAACTATGGCTACACCTTC. The encoded protein is CASSGGLNYGYTF.

The V call is TRBV6-4, the J call TRBJ1-2, with TRBD1 matching over 12 bases. Germline CDR1 reads MRHNA; CDR2 reads SNTAGT. V shed 6 bases and J 6 bases; nucleotides not matched to a gene: 11. The CDR3 is 16 amino acids. CDR3: CASSAAGTGGANGYTF. The DNA for the CDR3 is TGTGCCAGCAGCGCCGCGGGGACAGGGGGCGCAAATGGCTACACCTTC.

The chain is built from TRBV11-2 and TRBJ2-7, with 11 bases matching TRBD2. Germline CDR1 is SGHAT and CDR2 is FQNNGV. After removal of 3 bases from V and 3 bases from J, the junction contained 7 bases not matched to a gene. The CDR3 is 16 residues long. As DNA, the CDR3 is TGTGCCAGCAGCTTTCTACTAGCGGGAGAGATCTACGAGCAGTACTTC. Translated, it gives CASSFLLAGEIYEQYF.

This sequence joins TRBV6-1 and TRBJ1-3; D is perhaps TRBD1 (6 bases). This CDR3 comprises 15 residues. Trimming pared 1 base from V and 3 bases from J, leaving 10 bases between. The germline CDR1 and CDR2 sequences are MNHNS and SASEGT. The CDR3 DNA is TGTGCCAGCAGTGAAGAACAGGGCGGTGGAAACACCATATATTTT. Residues: CASSEEQGGGNTIYF.

The V and J genes are TRBV6-5 and TRBJ2-2; no clear D gene. This CDR3 has 13 residues. Germline loops: CDR1 MNHEY, CDR2 SVGAGI. Trimming pared 1 base from V and 6 bases from J, leaving 6 bases between. The CDR3 DNA is TGTGCCAGCAGTTACTTGAGTGCCGGGGAGCTGTTTTTT. It yields the protein CASSYLSAGELFF.

The J gene is TRBJ2-4, the V gene TRBV4-2; 7 bases are shared with TRBD1. After removal of 0 bases from V and 7 bases from J, the junction contained 3 bases not matched to a gene. Per the germline V gene, CDR1 is LGHNA and CDR2 is YNFKEQ. The CDR3 consists of 14 residues. The CDR3: CASSQDGQANIQYF. The CDR3 bases are TGTGCCAGCAGCCAAGATGGACAGGCGAACATTCAGTACTTC.

The V gene is TRBV6-5, the J gene TRBJ2-7; tentative D call: TRBD1 (6 bases). CDR1 is MNHEY, CDR2 SVGAGI, per germline. The V gene lost 8 bases and the J gene lost 2 bases, with 19 bases spanning the gap. The CDR3 has 15 amino acids. CDR3 amino acids: CASRVGAQGAYEQYF. CDR3 DNA: TGTGCCAGCCGGGTGGGAGCACAGGGAGCCTACGAGCAGTACTTC.

This clone was counted between two and nine times. The chain recombines TRBV5-6 with TRBJ1-1; 8 bases are shared with TRBD1. V shed 2 bases, J shed 5 bases, and the junction held 5 bases outside the gene matches. The germline CDR1 and CDR2 sequences are SGHDT and YYEEEE. CDR3 size: 14 residues. The DNA of the CDR3 is TGTGCCAGCAGCTTTTGGACAGGGAGGACTGAAGCTTTCTTT. Protein sequence: CASSFWTGRTEAFF.

V gene TRBV19 combines with J gene TRBJ1-1; 7 positions agree with TRBD1. Losses at the gene ends were 7 bases for V and 5 bases for J; bases not matched to a gene: 10. The CDR3 contains 14 residues. The V gene's germline CDR1 is LNHDA and CDR2 SQIVND (reference sequence). CDR3 nucleotides: TGTGCCAGTACTCGAAGGGGGCTGGGGACTGAAGCTTTCTTT. Protein product: CASTRRGLGTEAFF.

This sequence joins TRBV7-9 and TRBJ2-5; 9 bases are a match to TRBD2. The J segment lost 3 bases and the V segment lost 4 bases, leaving 9 bases of the junction unmatched. The CDR3 runs to 16 residues. CDR1 is SEHNR and CDR2 is FQNEAQ in the germline V gene (reference sequence). CDR3 nucleotide sequence: TGTGCCAGCAGCTGGGGTCCTAGCGGGGAGGAAGAGACCCAGTACTTC. Translation gives CASSWGPSGEEETQYF.

The chain links TRBV18 to TRBJ2-5; 11 nucleotides agree with TRBD2. The CDR3 loop spans 15 amino acids. Germline CDR1 reads KGHSH; CDR2 reads LQKENI. The V gene end was trimmed by 0 bases and the J gene end by 3 bases; junction bases not matched to a gene: 0. CDR3 residues: CASSPPSGREETQYF. The CDR3 DNA reads TGTGCCAGCTCACCACCTAGCGGGAGGGAAGAGACCCAGTACTTC. The full variable domain, with the rest looked up from reference TRBV18 and TRBJ2-5, is NAGVMQNPRHLVRRRGQEARLRCSPMKGHSHVYWYRQLPEEGLKFMVYLQKENIIDESGMPKERFSAEFPKEGPSILRIQQVVRGDSAAYFCASSPPSGREETQYFGPGTRLLVL.

This clone has just one count. The chain employs TRBV7-9 and TRBJ2-1; TRBD2 is a possible D gene (5 bases). V was shortened by 5 bases and J by 0 bases, with 11 bases between the two germline ends. Germline-derived CDR1 and CDR2 are SEHNR and FQNEAQ (reference sequence). The CDR3 covers 15 residues. The CDR3 DNA sequence: TGTGCCAGCAGCCTAGGACTGACCTCCTACAATGAGCAGTTCTTC. Its protein product is CASSLGLTSYNEQFF.

The J gene is TRBJ2-7, the V gene TRBV19; 9 bases match TRBD2. The CDR3 has 16 residues. The V and J ends lost 7 bases and 5 bases, in that order; junction bases with no gene match: 15. CDR1 is LNHDA and CDR2 is SQIVND in the germline V gene (reference sequence). The DNA for the CDR3 is TGTGCCAGTACCCTCGGCGGCGGGGGGGCCGCCCACGAGCAGTACTTC. It yields the protein CASTLGGGGAAHEQYF.

This clone appeared a few times. The CDR3 loop reads CASTPRMRGRKGGELFF. The CDR3 region has the DNA TGTGCCAGCACCCCCAGGATGAGGGGGCGTAAAGGCGGGGAGCTGTTTTTT. The gene calls are TRBV7-8 and TRBJ2-2, with 7 positions matching TRBD1. The V segment lost 7 bases and the J segment 7 bases; nucleotides outside the gene matches: 18. Germline CDR1 and CDR2: SGHVS and FQNEAQ. The CDR3 loop spans 17 amino acids.

This chain uses TRBV5-1 with TRBJ2-5, with D perhaps TRBD1 (5 bases). The length of the CDR3 is 16 residues. Trimming pared 2 bases from V and 5 bases from J, leaving 19 bases between. CDR1 and CDR2 (germline): SGHRS, YFSETQ. CDR3 loop: CASSLAGAGFTETQYF. In DNA, the CDR3 is TGCGCCAGCAGCTTAGCTGGGGCCGGGTTTACGGAGACCCAGTACTTC.

The chain has TRBV7-9 and TRBJ1-5; no clear D gene. The V gene's germline CDR1 is SEHNR and CDR2 FQNEAQ (reference sequence). Trimming removed 2 bases at V and 5 bases at J, with 7 bases between. The length of the CDR3 is 13 residues. The CDR3, as DNA: TGTGCCAGCAGCTTAACGGGAGATCAGCCCCAGCATTTT. It encodes CASSLTGDQPQHF.

In DNA, the CDR3 is TGCGCCAGCAGTCACTCACCGGGCCTCTCGAGGGCCAACGAGCAGTACTTC. This sequence encodes CASSHSPGLSRANEQYF. The chain couples TRBV23-1 to TRBJ2-7; a weak D match, TRBD2 (5 bases). TRBV23-1 belongs to the ORF category, with a function that is uncertain. Trimming removed 3 bases at V and 5 bases at J, with 23 bases between. The CDR3 has 17 amino acids.

This rearrangement joins TRBV28 to TRBJ2-3; D perhaps matches TRBD1 (6 bases). The germline V gene encodes CDR1 MDHEN and CDR2 SYDVKM. Trimming shortened V by 4 bases and J by 6 bases, and 14 bases separated the two germline ends. This CDR3 has 14 amino acids. CDR3 in amino acids: CASSSGQSPDTQYF. The CDR3 region has the DNA TGTGCCAGCAGTTCCGGACAGTCCCCCGATACGCAGTATTTT.

This chain joins TRBV27 and TRBJ2-7, with 14 bases lining up with TRBD2. The junction had 7 bases not matched to a gene; V was cut back by 6 bases and J by 6 bases. CDR3 length: 15 residues. Germline assignment: CDR1 MNHEY and CDR2 SMNVEV (reference sequence). The CDR3 protein is CASSKGLAGVFEQYF. DNA of the CDR3: TGTGCCAGCAGCAAGGGACTAGCGGGAGTGTTCGAGCAGTACTTC.

This sequence joins TRBV9 and TRBJ2-1, with D possibly matching TRBD2 (5 bases). The V gene's germline CDR1 is SGDLS and CDR2 YYNGEE. Trimming took 4 bases from V and 5 from J, leaving 16 bases between them. There are 15 residues in the CDR3. The CDR3 nucleotides read TGTGCCAGCAGCCCATCCCCCAGGCGGGACAATGAGCAGTTCTTC. Encoded protein: CASSPSPRRDNEQFF.

V usage is TRBV5-1 and J usage is TRBJ2-1, with D possibly being TRBD2 (6 bases). The V end lost 0 bases, the J end lost 5 bases, and 9 bases lay between the germline ends. Germline V CDR1 and CDR2: SGHRS, YFSETQ. The CDR3 has 14 residues. The CDR3, as DNA: TGCGCCAGCAGCTTGGCTTGGGGGGACAATGAGCAGTTCTTC. This sequence encodes CASSLAWGDNEQFF.

This rearrangement joins TRBV7-9 to TRBJ2-2, with TRBD2 as a possible D gene (5 bases). This CDR3 has 15 amino acids. The germline CDR1 and CDR2 sequences are SEHNR and FQNEAQ (reference sequence). Trimming removed 5 bases from V and 5 bases from J, with 15 bases in between. CDR3 protein: CASSTGGVGTGELFF. CDR3 DNA sequence: TGTGCCAGCAGCACCGGAGGAGTAGGGACCGGGGAGCTGTTTTTT.

V gene TRBV10-1 combines with J gene TRBJ1-1; 8 bases match TRBD1. The germline V gene encodes CDR1 WNHNN and CDR2 SYGVQD (reference sequence). V lost 7 bases, J lost 3 bases, and 22 bases stayed unmatched. The CDR3 covers 19 residues. The CDR3: CASIGGATGQDVRDTEAFF. The CDR3, as DNA: TGCGCCAGCATTGGGGGGGCTACGGGACAGGACGTAAGGGACACTGAAGCTTTCTTT.

The chain couples TRBV7-2 to TRBJ2-3, with 7 positions matching TRBD1. The V gene end was trimmed by 4 bases and the J gene end by 4 bases; junction bases not matched to a gene: 11. Germline CDR1 is SGHTA and CDR2 is FQGNSA. The CDR3 sequence is 16 residues long. CDR3 coding DNA: TGTGCCAGCAGCTCGTACAGGGGTAGGCATGCAGATACGCAGTATTTT. It is translated as CASSSYRGRHADTQYF.

The chain employs TRBV6-4 and TRBJ2-1; perhaps TRBD2 as D (6 bases). CDR1 and CDR2 (germline): MRHNA, SNTAGT. This CDR3 region has 15 residues. V was pared by 2 bases and J by 4 bases, with 12 bases between. This CDR3 is CASSDPGLPYNEQFF. Here the CDR3 DNA reads TGTGCCAGCAGTGACCCCGGACTACCTTACAATGAGCAGTTCTTC.

This clone was observed a handful of times. The chain combines TRBV10-2 with TRBJ1-1; D is unclear. This CDR3 region has 14 residues. Per germline, CDR1 WSHSY and CDR2 SAAADI. V shed 6 bases and J shed 5 bases, with 16 bases lying between them. As DNA, the CDR3 is TGCGCCAGCAGCCTCTCCAGCGGGAGGACTGAAGCTTTCTTT. Its protein is CASSLSSGRTEAFF.

This clone has only one observation. The V and J genes are TRBV5-4 and TRBJ2-5; D unresolved. V lost 0 bases, J lost 2 bases, and 5 bases lay in between. Per germline, CDR1 SGHNT and CDR2 YYREEE (reference sequence). This CDR3 comprises 13 residues. The CDR3 is CASSLAQQETQYF. In DNA form, the CDR3 reads TGTGCCAGCAGCTTGGCACAGCAAGAGACCCAGTACTTC.

The chain uses TRBV18 and TRBJ2-6; 7 nucleotides agree with TRBD1. There are 16 residues in the CDR3. The germline gives CDR1 KGHSH, CDR2 LQKENI. V lost 3 bases to trimming and J lost 2 bases; unmatched junction nucleotides: 4. The CDR3 reads CASSPTTGAGANVLTF. The CDR3 region has the DNA TGTGCCAGCTCACCTACTACAGGGGCTGGGGCCAACGTCCTGACTTTC.

This chain uses TRBV28 with TRBJ2-1; 8 bases are a match to TRBD2. Trimming at V came to 3 bases and at J to 0 bases, leaving 4 bases not matched to a gene. The CDR3 loop spans 16 amino acids. Germline assignment: CDR1 MDHEN and CDR2 SYDVKM. CDR3 nucleotide sequence: TGTGCCAGCAGTTTTTTAGCGGGGAGCTCCTACAATGAGCAGTTCTTC. Its protein product is CASSFLAGSSYNEQFF.

The CDR3 loop is CSVLRTPRDYGYTF. CDR3 nucleotide sequence: TGCAGCGTCCTAAGGACACCCCGGGACTATGGCTACACCTTC. This chain connects TRBV29-1 to TRBJ1-2, with D tentatively TRBD1 (5 bases). Germline V gene lookup returns CDR1 SQVTM and CDR2 ANQGSEA. Between the trimmed V and J ends, which lost 6 bases and 3 bases, there was a span of 17 bases. This CDR3 is built from 14 residues.